This TCR beta chain was identified in a study of T cells in Graves' hyperthyroidism and ophthalmopathy. Study-level findings and limits: Within blood appeared most thyroid clonotypes that had expanded above 0.001. In the analysis, a 13 V-J model separated ophthalmopathy from stable hyperthyroidism. The model foresaw ophthalmopathy a median around 6.4 months prior to onset.

RNA transcripts were the template for amplifying TCR beta CDR3 regions. The HTBI set primed first-round TCR CDR3 RT-PCR. MiXCR, run by TCRdb on the multiplex PCR reads, gives a single entry per CDR3 protein. The profile shows around 97,000 distinct CDR3 sequences, about half of them singletons. Many counts were recorded for this clonotype. The antigen is undetermined. Sequenced sample: blood. This receptor was obtained from a man in his forties with Graves' hyperthyroidism.

The CDR3 DNA reads TGTGCCAGTAGTATAGGAAAGGACAGGGGGACCGGGGAGCTGTTTTTT. It specifies CASSIGKDRGTGELFF. The rearrangement links TRBV19 to TRBJ2-2; 10 bases fit TRBD1. Germline CDR1 reads LNHDA; CDR2 reads SQIVND (reference sequence). The CDR3 is 16 amino acids. V was clipped by 1 base and J by 5 bases; unmatched bases: 4.